This T cell receptor beta chain originates from a study of cytomegalovirus exposure and HLA in healthy donors (dated by TCRdb to 2016 to 2017). Broadly, across the study: In an earlier analysis of 450 to 750 of the donors, 276 Gb of sequence data and about 110 million unique TCR beta sequences from 150 million to 200 million T cells were reported. Typing coverage varied by locus: about 620-630 donors for A, B, C, DRB1 and DQB1; more than 500 for DQA1; around 570 for DPA1; 400 to 480 for DPB1. HLA typing covered class I and class II loci at four-digit resolution. In addition to the first cohort of around 670 subjects, a separate validation cohort of approximately 130 different subjects was used. The genetic ancestry cluster associated with self-reported Caucasian donors included over 65% of the approximately 400 genotyped donors. A later analysis re-examined previously published TCR beta repertoires from 600 to 700 donors and added high-resolution HLA genotyping to investigate patterns of TCR occurrence. Using immunosequencing, the study profiled T cell repertoires from 666 subjects and related those repertoires to cytomegalovirus serostatus. In the later analysis, no new phenotypic data were used to find candidate immune exposures; instead, reliance was placed on TCR beta sequences and their occurrence across donors. Approximately 300 gigabases of sequencing data and approximately 80 million unique TCR sequences were included in an early release covering under 650 HLA-typed donors. Genome-wide SNP genotypes for about 65% of the roughly 700 donors were used in a later genetic analysis, which treated that subset as a discovery cohort. To decide whether each TCR beta V gene segment behaved as functional or pseudogenic, an earlier analysis of 587 of the donors relied on high-throughput TCR beta sequencing. Among 398 genotyped donors of the cohort, an average of roughly 240,000 unique TCR beta nucleotide sequences were sequenced per donor, 15% to 20% of them non-productive. Alongside the repertoire data, information on donor age, sex, ethnicity and CMV serostatus was compiled. To predict cytomegalovirus infection status, the study brought together high-throughput TCR immunosequencing, statistical association of individual TCRs with disease status, and machine learning. Because of strong linkage in the cohort, 5 or 6 DR-DQ haplotypes were treated as single units for association and clustering. Every repertoire in the discovery cohort had been generated on one and the same sequencing platform. The study was designed to test whether signatures of past pathogen exposure could be identified by cataloging public T cell receptors. Summary of the overall study and its limitations: Linkage disequilibrium might explain the correlated functional status among segregating V segments, but an unknown experimental factor could not be ruled out. A further reported finding was that TCR beta sequences accurately predicted the HLA-A and HLA-B alleles for most subjects in the first cohort. In a later analysis, HLA-associated TCR beta chains were found to be more clonally expanded and to have lower generation probabilities than equally common non-associated chains. According to a later analysis, TCR association rates differed among HLA loci, with DRB1 alleles showing the most associated TCRs and HLA-C alleles showing the fewest. A few of the identified cytomegalovirus-associated TCR beta chains were confirmed in vitro to be specific for cytomegalovirus antigens. Because counts were too low, roughly 18 rarely observed V segments, including chromosome 9 orphons, were left out of the earlier analysis of about 500 of the donors. The authors suggested that the approach could potentially be extended to other disease states and immunological phenotypes. The study gave a list of 150 to 200 TCR beta chains associated with cytomegalovirus. CMV serostatus was the only immune exposure information available for the cohort. A cluster of highly shared sequence variants was judged likely to represent a technical artifact of the sequencing pipeline. Strong co-occurrence of HLA alleles, especially DR and DQ, made assigning TCR associations to individual alleles difficult. Compared with the roughly 720-donor mean, donors in an Asian-associated ancestry cluster had fewer N-insertions in productive TCRs, according to a later genetic analysis. According to a later analysis, parvovirus B19, influenza, CMV and Epstein-Barr virus appeared linked to several top co-occurrence clusters. In an earlier analysis of some 500 of the donors, most TCR beta V segments were observed in productive rearrangements about 87% or about 30% of the time, broadly matching IMGT annotations. HLA typing was unavailable for some donors at each locus, so association tests used only the typed subset. According to a later analysis, most CMV-associated TCR beta chains appeared to be HLA-restricted, and the HLA associations seemed to be driven largely by CMV exposure. Some IMGT-functional V segments, including TRBV6-2 and TRBV6-3, could not be told apart with the 87-base-pair reads, so those segments were excluded. The presence/absence analyses assumed that sequencing depth was roughly uniform across donors, and that assumption may not be true. A later genetic analysis associated a missense DCLRE1C variant with V-gene and J-gene trimming of TCR beta chains, and an independent cohort replicated the association. Most TCR sequences were observed very rarely across donors, whereas some public TCRs were present in many individuals. The classifier was reported to diagnose cytomegalovirus status with high specificity and sensitivity in both the original cohort and the validation cohort. In a later analysis, some 18,000 TCR beta sequences were associated with specific HLA alleles at a false discovery rate of 0.05. The cohort was sequenced for TCR beta chains only, and without alpha or paired-chain data the features that could be detected were limited.

The method behind the library was the immunoSEQ multiplex PCR assay. A mixture of 60 forward primers for TCR Vbeta segments and 13 reverse primers for TCR Jbeta segments was used in the multiplex PCR. A multiplex PCR assay on genomic DNA amplified the CDR3 region of rearranged TCR beta genes. The Illumina HiSeq System was used to sequence the amplified TCR beta libraries as 87-base-pair reads. The paper's processing steps were these. Across the roughly 640 repertoires, a later analysis counted roughly 77 million unique TCR beta chains, roughly 11 million of which were shared by at least two donors. Raw reads were error-corrected and collapsed into unique sequences with a nearest-neighbor algorithm that merged closely related sequences to remove PCR and sequencing errors. To assign V, D and J gene segments, CDR3 sequences were aligned to IMGT reference sequences. For a sequence to be retained, a match of at least six nucleotides was required to both a V gene segment and a J gene segment. Rearrangements were called productive when the CDR3 lacked stop codons and stayed in frame with V and J; all others were non-productive. CDR3 was defined by IMGT convention, running from the second conserved V-encoded cysteine to the conserved J-encoded phenylalanine. The earlier analysis of around 640 of the donors excluded sequences that lacked an unambiguous match to a single V gene segment. In an earlier analysis of almost 600 of the donors, a V segment was called functional when productive rearrangements were above 56.7%, and segregating when the standard deviation between donors exceeded 5%. To diagnose cytomegalovirus status from the catalog of TCR beta chain sequences, a statistical classification framework was built. In a later analysis, V and J genes were assigned by comparing TCR nucleotide sequences against IMGT/GENE-DB human TR gene sequences. A later analysis assigned CDR3 sequences and most-parsimonious VDJ recombination scenarios with the TCRdist pipeline. A later analysis defined each TCR beta chain by its CDR3 amino acid sequence plus V-gene family, and excluded reads lacking a unique V-gene family. As a way to deal with suspected cross-contamination and a sequencing artifact, a later analysis dropped hundreds of nucleotide sequences that were highly shared and had low generation probability. A later analysis calculated a clonal expansion index for each public chain from normalized within-repertoire ranks of inferred template counts. In a later analysis, generation probabilities were computed using a VDJ recombination model fitted to out-of-frame rearrangements, and the results were checked against IGoR. In a later analysis, TCR-TCR, TCR-HLA and TCR-CMV co-occurrence was scored with hypergeometric tests, and a repertoire-size bias correction was applied to TCR pairs. In a later analysis, false discovery rates were estimated by permuting HLA or CMV assignments 20 times. In a later analysis, co-occurring TCRs were grouped using DBSCAN, and TCRdist sequence similarity was added for clustering within HLA-allele-positive subsets. For co-occurrence clustering, repertoires with fewer than 30,000 or more than 120,000 public chains were excluded, along with several repertoires with anomalous nucleotide sharing. Drawn from immuneACCESS, this table holds only the in-frame rearrangements with V and J called that TCRdb kept. Clones are partly lost; checked studies trace under half to an unresolved V gene and leave the rest unexplained. The V and J calls and clone size are taken from that table; D and trimming were inferred from the DNA. For this sample there are about 41,000 clones; over 75% appear just once. The ten top clones hold around 3% of the sample.

The CDR3 sequence holds 17 residues, the cysteine and phenylalanine included. Only the CDR3 DNA is retained, 51 bases long and in frame from the first base. The junction shows trimming of 0 bases on V and 1 base on J, plus 15 bases between the germline ends. The cohort comprised more than 550 healthy bone marrow donors. At the time of sampling, every cohort member was nominally healthy, though immune exposures that went unrecorded were likely present. The donor tested CMV seronegative and was one of the 352 seronegative cohort members. A peripheral blood sample was provided by each donor, and peripheral blood mononuclear cells were used for TCR beta sequencing. Genomic DNA extraction from the blood cell samples was performed with the Qiagen DNeasy Blood Extraction Kit. As concerns this clone: The antigen it recognizes is unknown. The input lacks base qualities; no much larger clone sits a single base away.

Sample: PBMCs. The sequence joins TRBV23-1 to TRBJ1-1; the best D guess is TRBD1, with 6 bases matching. TRBV23-1 is annotated as an ORF whose role is uncertain. The receptor was isolated from a man in his fifties in good health and CMV-seronegative. The CDR3 protein: CASSQSGGGPANTEAFF. In nucleotides, the sequence is TGCGCCAGCAGTCAATCCGGGGGGGGGCCGGCGAACACTGAAGCTTTCTTT.